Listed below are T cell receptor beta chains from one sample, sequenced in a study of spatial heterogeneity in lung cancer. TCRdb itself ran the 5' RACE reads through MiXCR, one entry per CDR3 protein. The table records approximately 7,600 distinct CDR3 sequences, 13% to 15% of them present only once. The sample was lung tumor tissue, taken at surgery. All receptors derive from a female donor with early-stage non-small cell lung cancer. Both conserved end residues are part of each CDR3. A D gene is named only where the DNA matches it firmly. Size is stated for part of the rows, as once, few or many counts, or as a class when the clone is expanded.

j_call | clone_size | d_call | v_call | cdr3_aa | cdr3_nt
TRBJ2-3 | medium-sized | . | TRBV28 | CASSWGLGGAATDTQYF | TGTGCCAGCAGTTGGGGGTTGGGGGGGGCGGCCACAGATACGCAGTATTTT
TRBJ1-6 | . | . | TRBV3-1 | CASSQAGLLNSPLHF | TGTGCCAGCAGCCAAGCCGGACTCCTCAATTCACCCCTCCACTTT
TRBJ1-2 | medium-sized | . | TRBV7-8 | CASNIGGKGSYGYTF | TGTGCCAGCAACATAGGAGGGAAGGGATCTTATGGCTACACCTTC
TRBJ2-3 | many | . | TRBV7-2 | CAEGGRTGGDTQYF | TGTGCCGAAGGGGGGCGGACAGGAGGCGATACGCAGTATTTT
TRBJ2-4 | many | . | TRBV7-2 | CASTSPGQWDIQYF | TGTGCCAGCACCTCTCCTGGACAGTGGGACATTCAGTACTTC
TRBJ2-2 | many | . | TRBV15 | CATSREDRWWAGELFF | TGTGCCACCAGCAGAGAGGACAGATGGTGGGCCGGGGAGCTGTTTTTT
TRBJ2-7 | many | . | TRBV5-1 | CASSLYAGYEQYF | TGCGCCAGCAGCTTGTATGCCGGCTACGAGCAGTACTTC
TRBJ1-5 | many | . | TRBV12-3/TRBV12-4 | CASSFGQGLNQPQHF | TGTGCCAGCAGTTTCGGTCAGGGGTTGAATCAGCCCCAGCATTTT
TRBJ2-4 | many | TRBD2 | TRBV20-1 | CSARAGGANIQYF | TGCAGTGCTAGAGCGGGAGGGGCAAACATTCAGTACTTC
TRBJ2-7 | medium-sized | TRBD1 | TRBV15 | CATSPGQGNYEQYF | TGTGCCACCAGCCCCGGACAGGGGAACTACGAGCAGTACTTC
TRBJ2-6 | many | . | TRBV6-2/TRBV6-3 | CASSYPQEGANVLTF | TGTGCCAGCAGTTACCCCCAGGAAGGGGCCAACGTCCTGACTTTC
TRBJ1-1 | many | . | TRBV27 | CASSKGWTEAFF | TGTGCCAGCAGTAAAGGTTGGACTGAAGCTTTCTTT
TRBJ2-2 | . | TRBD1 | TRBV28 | CASSRQGVRTGELFF | TGTGCCAGCAGCCGACAGGGGGTTAGGACCGGGGAGCTGTTTTTT
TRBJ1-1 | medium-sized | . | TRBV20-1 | CSARGTLATEAFF | TGCAGTGCTAGAGGGACTCTTGCCACTGAAGCTTTCTTT
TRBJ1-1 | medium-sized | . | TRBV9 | CASSVGPDTSNTEAFF | TGTGCCAGCAGCGTAGGCCCTGACACCTCGAACACTGAAGCTTTCTTT
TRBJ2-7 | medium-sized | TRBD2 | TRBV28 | CASSNPKRGLAGAHEQYF | TGTGCCAGCAGCAACCCCAAGCGAGGACTAGCGGGGGCGCACGAGCAGTACTTC
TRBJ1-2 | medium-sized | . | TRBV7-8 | CASSPVSSGYTF | TGTGCCAGCAGCCCGGTCTCCAGTGGCTACACCTTC
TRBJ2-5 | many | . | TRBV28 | CASSSRWGQETQYF | TGTGCCAGCAGTTCCCGGTGGGGGCAAGAGACCCAGTACTTC
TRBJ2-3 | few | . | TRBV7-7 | CASSLRRGRSTDTQYF | TGTGCCAGCAGCTTAAGGCGGGGGCGGAGCACAGATACGCAGTATTTT
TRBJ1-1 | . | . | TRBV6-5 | CASSYSWMNTEAFF | TGTGCCAGCAGTTACTCTTGGATGAACACTGAAGCTTTCTTT
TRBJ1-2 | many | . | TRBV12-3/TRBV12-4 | CASSPLEGRGGYTF | TGTGCCAGCAGTCCCCTCGAGGGGCGAGGGGGCTACACCTTC
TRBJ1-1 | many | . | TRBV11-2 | CASSLSGMAPEAFF | TGTGCCAGCAGCTTAAGTGGAATGGCTCCTGAAGCTTTCTTT
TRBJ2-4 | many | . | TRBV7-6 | CASSLNIQYF | TGTGCCAGCAGTTTAAACATTCAGTACTTC
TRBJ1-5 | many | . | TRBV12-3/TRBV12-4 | CASGTAGGSNQPQHF | TGTGCCAGCGGAACGGCAGGAGGGAGCAATCAGCCCCAGCATTTT
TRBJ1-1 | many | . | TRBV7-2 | CASSRRVTEAFF | TGTGCCAGCAGCCGCCGGGTCACTGAAGCTTTCTTT
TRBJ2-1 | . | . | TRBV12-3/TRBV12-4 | CASSLQGNEQFF | TGTGCCAGCAGTTTACAGGGCAATGAGCAGTTCTTC
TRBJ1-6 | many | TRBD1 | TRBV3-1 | CASRVGGTENSPLHF | TGTGCCAGCAGGGTTGGGGGGACAGAGAATTCACCCCTCCACTTT
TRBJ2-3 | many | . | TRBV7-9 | CASSLEVRGTQYF | TGTGCCAGCAGCTTAGAGGTCCGCGGTACGCAGTATTTT
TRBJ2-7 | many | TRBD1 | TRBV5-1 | CASRLDRVGEQYF | TGCGCCAGCAGACTCGACAGGGTGGGCGAGCAGTACTTC
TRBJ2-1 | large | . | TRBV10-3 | CAISSLGEQFF | TGTGCCATCAGTTCCCTCGGTGAGCAGTTCTTC
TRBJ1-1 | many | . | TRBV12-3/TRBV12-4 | CASTYWRGRILNTEAFF | TGTGCCAGCACCTATTGGCGAGGGCGAATCTTGAACACTGAAGCTTTCTTT
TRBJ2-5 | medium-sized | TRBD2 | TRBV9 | CASSGGWTSGGETQYF | TGTGCCAGCAGCGGGGGCTGGACTAGCGGGGGTGAGACCCAGTACTTC
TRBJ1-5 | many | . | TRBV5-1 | CASSLGGARNQPQHF | TGCGCCAGCAGCTTGGGAGGTGCTCGAAATCAGCCCCAGCATTTT
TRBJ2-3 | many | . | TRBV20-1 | CSARRDTQYF | TGCAGTGCTAGAAGAGATACGCAGTATTTT
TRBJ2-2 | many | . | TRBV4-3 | CASSQGLSGWELFF | TGCGCCAGCAGCCAAGGGTTGAGCGGCTGGGAGCTGTTTTTT
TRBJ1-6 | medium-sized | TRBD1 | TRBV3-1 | CASSRDSLQGAPLHF | TGTGCCAGCAGTCGGGACAGCCTTCAGGGAGCACCCCTCCACTTT
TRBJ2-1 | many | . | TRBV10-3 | CAISRDRSSYNEQFF | TGTGCCATCAGTCGGGACCGGAGCTCCTACAATGAGCAGTTCTTC
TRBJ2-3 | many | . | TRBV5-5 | CASSLADPADTQYF | TGTGCCAGCAGCTTGGCCGATCCGGCAGATACGCAGTATTTT
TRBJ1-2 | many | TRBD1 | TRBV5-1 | CASSSTGTAFVYTF | TGCGCCAGCAGCTCGACCGGGACAGCCTTTGTCTACACCTTC
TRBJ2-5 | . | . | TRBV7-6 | CASSFGPKNPETQYF | TGTGCCAGCAGCTTTGGCCCTAAAAACCCGGAGACCCAGTACTTC